This T cell receptor beta chain appears in the sequencing data of a study of shared clonotypes between healthy human individuals. Whole-study context: Per donor, three plates held CD4 naive cells, three held CD4 memory, two held CD8 naive and one held CD8 memory.

Broader study findings: Several donors showed sharing of around 5% of naive CD4 clonotypes.

For this clone: No antigen is known for it.

It was CD45RO-negative cells, positively selected for CCR7, that made up naive CD8 cells, with terminally differentiated effector memory CD45RA+ cells excluded. TCRdb's table, derived via immunoSEQ multiplex PCR, lists solely in-frame clones and lacks some. The table has some 2 million clones, about 95% seen once. Germline-derived CDR1 and CDR2 are PRHDT and FYEKMQ (reference sequence). The CDR3 is made up of 15 amino acids. V lost 1 base and J 0 bases, leaving 9 bases between the germline ends. This TCR came from a man younger than 30 in good health. Sequencing was performed on naive CD8+ T cells sorted from blood. The chain links TRBV13 to TRBJ1-1; D unresolved. DNA of the CDR3: TGTGCCAGCAGCTTAGAGGGCAGCATGAACACTGAAGCTTTCTTT. As protein: CASSLEGSMNTEAFF.